This T cell receptor beta chain was retrieved from a study of T-cell memory formation after mild COVID-19. In the case of this clonotype: Its specificity is unknown.

General study findings and limits: Clones that contracted clustered mainly in CM and EM if CD4+ and in EMRA if CD8+. Pre-infection memory harbored some responding clones, suggesting cross-reactive memory joined.

MiXCR, run by TCRdb on the 5' RACE reads, gives a single entry per CDR3 protein. Counted here are 350,000 or so distinct CDR3 sequences, 20% to 25% occurring once; the ten biggest clones make up 9.5% to 15%. V lost 5 bases and J lost 7, with 18 bases in between. From germline, CDR1 is MNHEY and CDR2 SVGAGI. The CDR3 is 15 amino acids. This receptor was identified in an adult woman who had mild COVID-19 (a few samples of this study predate the infection). Cell type and time point are not known. The V gene is TRBV6-5, the J gene TRBJ2-1, with D possibly being TRBD2 (5 bases). The sequenced sample consisted of PBMCs or a T cell subset sorted from them (not recorded which). CDR3 residues: CASSPLGAVSNEQFF. DNA of the CDR3: TGTGCCAGCAGTCCTTTGGGAGCAGTCAGTAATGAGCAGTTCTTC.